This TCR beta chain came from a study of shared clonotypes between healthy human individuals. In replicate PCRs of sorted subsets, approximately 210 ng DNA, approximately 32,000 T cell genomes, was used. Profiling relied on immunoSEQ multiplex PCR, and the TCRdb table lists in-frame clones only, not all of them. The sample gives 330,000 or so clones, around 79% of which show up once; 8% to 13% is in the top ten. The CDR3 is 15 amino acids. Trimming stripped 9 bases from V and 7 bases from J, with 22 bases between. In germline, CDR1 is MNHNY, CDR2 SVGAGI (reference sequence). The rearrangement uses TRBV6-6 and TRBJ1-5; D is possibly TRBD1 (6 bases). This TCR was recovered from a young man in good health. Source material: memory CD4+ T cells sorted from blood. Described subset: CD45RA-negative fraction. CDR3 nucleotide sequence: TGTGCCAGGAGGATCGGAGGGGGTAAGCTACAGCCCCAGCATTTT. As protein: CARRIGGGKLQPQHF.